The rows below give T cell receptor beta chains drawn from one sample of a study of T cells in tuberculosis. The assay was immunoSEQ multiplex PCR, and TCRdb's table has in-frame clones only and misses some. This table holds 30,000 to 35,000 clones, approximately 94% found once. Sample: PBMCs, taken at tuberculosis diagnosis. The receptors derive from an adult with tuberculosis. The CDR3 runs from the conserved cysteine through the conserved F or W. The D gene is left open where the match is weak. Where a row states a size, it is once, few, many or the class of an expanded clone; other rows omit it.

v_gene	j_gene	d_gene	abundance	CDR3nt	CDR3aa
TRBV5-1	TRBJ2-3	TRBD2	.	TGCGCCAGCAGCTTGGGGGTAGCGGGGCCAGGAGATACGCAGTATTTT	CASSLGVAGPGDTQYF
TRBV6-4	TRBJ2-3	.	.	TGTGCCAGCAGTGCCCCCGAGCCGACAGCCCCCGGGACAGATACGCAGTATTTT	CASSAPEPTAPGTDTQYF
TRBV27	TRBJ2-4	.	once	TGTGCCAGCAGTTTAACAGGGCTGGCCAAAAACATTCAGTACTTC	CASSLTGLAKNIQYF
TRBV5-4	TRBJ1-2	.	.	TGTGCCAGCAGCCAAGTTGCGGGGGCGAACTATGGCTACACCTTC	CASSQVAGANYGYTF
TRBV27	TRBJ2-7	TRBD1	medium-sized	TGTGCCAGCAGTTCAGGGGGTGGGACCTCAGGCCACGAGCAGTACTTC	CASSSGGGTSGHEQYF
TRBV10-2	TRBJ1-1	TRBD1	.	TGCGCCAGCAGATTGGGACAGCCTTACACTGAAGCTTTCTTT	CASRLGQPYTEAFF
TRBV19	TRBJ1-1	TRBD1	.	TGTGCCAGTAGTATAATGCGGACAGGGGCGCAAACTGAAGCTTTCTTT	CASSIMRTGAQTEAFF
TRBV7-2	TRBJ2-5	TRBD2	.	TGTGCCAGCAGCTCCAACTGGGACTATCTGGAGACCCAGTACTTC	CASSSNWDYLETQYF
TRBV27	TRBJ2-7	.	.	TGTGCCAGCAGCCCACAACGGGGGAGAGGGGGCCAGGACGAGCAGTACTTC	CASSPQRGRGGQDEQYF
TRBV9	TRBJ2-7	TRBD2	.	TGTGCCAGCAGCATGGCGGGAGAGTCGGGCGAGCAGTACTTC	CASSMAGESGEQYF
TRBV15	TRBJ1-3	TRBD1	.	TGTGCCACCAGCAGAGCCCCGCAGGGGGCTGCCCACTCTGGAAACACCATATATTTT	CATSRAPQGAAHSGNTIYF
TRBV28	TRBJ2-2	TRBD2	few	TGTGCCAGCAGCCGACTAGCGGCTAACACCGGGGAGCTGTTTTTT	CASSRLAANTGELFF
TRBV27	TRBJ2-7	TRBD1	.	TGTGCCAGCAGCCAGGGGCAGGGGGCTTACGAGCAGTACTTC	CASSQGQGAYEQYF
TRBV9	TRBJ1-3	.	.	TGTGCCAGCAGCCCCCGCAGCTCTGGAAACACCATATATTTT	CASSPRSSGNTIYF
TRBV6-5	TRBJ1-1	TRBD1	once	TGTGCCAGCAGTTGGTGGACAGGGAACACTGAAGCTTTCTTT	CASSWWTGNTEAFF
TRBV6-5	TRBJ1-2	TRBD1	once	TGTGCCAGCAGTGGGGGCAGGGGGCCCTATGGCTACACCTTC	CASSGGRGPYGYTF
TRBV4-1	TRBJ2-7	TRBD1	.	TGCGCCAGCAGCCAAGAGGTTCCAGGGGGCTCCTACGAGCAGTACTTC	CASSQEVPGGSYEQYF
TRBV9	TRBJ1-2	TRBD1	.	TGTGCCAGCAGCGTAGGTACAGGGGGCTTTACGAGCTATGGCTACACCTTC	CASSVGTGGFTSYGYTF
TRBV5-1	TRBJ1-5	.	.	TGCGCCAGCAGCCCCGGCGAGGGAAAGAATCAGCCCCAGCATTTT	CASSPGEGKNQPQHF
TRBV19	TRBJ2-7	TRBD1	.	TGTGCCAGCCAAGTGGGACAGGGGGACGCCTACGAGCAGTACTTC	CASQVGQGDAYEQYF
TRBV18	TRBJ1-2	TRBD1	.	TGTGCCAGCTCACAATCCGGGACAGGGGACTATGGCTACACCTTC	CASSQSGTGDYGYTF
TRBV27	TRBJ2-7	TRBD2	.	TGTGCCAGCAGTACTAGCGGGGGCCGGGACGAGCAGTACTTC	CASSTSGGRDEQYF
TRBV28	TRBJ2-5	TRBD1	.	TGTGCCAGCAGTTTTGGGACAGGGGGCATAGAGACCCAGTACTTC	CASSFGTGGIETQYF
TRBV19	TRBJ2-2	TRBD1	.	TGTGCCTCCTCCCCGATAAGGGGGCAGAGCGGGGAGCTGTTTTTT	CASSPIRGQSGELFF
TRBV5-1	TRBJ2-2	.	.	TGCGCCAGCAGCTGGCAGGGTTCCGGGGAGCTGTTTTTT	CASSWQGSGELFF
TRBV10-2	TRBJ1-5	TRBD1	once	TGCGCCAGCAGGGACGACAGGGCTAGAATGAGCAATCAGCCCCAGCATTTT	CASRDDRARMSNQPQHF
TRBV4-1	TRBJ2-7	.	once	TGCGCCAGCAGCCAAGTGGGGCCCTACGAGCAGTACTTC	CASSQVGPYEQYF
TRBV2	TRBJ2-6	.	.	TGTGCCAGCAGTGATGACTTCTCTGGGGCCAACGTCCTGACTTTC	CASSDDFSGANVLTF
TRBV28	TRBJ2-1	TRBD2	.	TGTGCCAGCAGTCAGCAATTCGGGACTAGCCAGAGCTCCTACAATGAGCAGTTCTTC	CASSQQFGTSQSSYNEQFF
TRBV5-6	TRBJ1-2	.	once	TGTGCCAGCAGCTACCACGGAGCTAACTATGGCTACACCTTC	CASSYHGANYGYTF
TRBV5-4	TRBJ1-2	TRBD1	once	TGTGCCAGCAGCTTGATCGGGACAGGGTGGGCTGGCTACACCTTC	CASSLIGTGWAGYTF
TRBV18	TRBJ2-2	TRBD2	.	TGTGCCAGCTCACCGGGACTAGCGGGAGCGGCCGGGGAGCTGTTTTTT	CASSPGLAGAAGELFF
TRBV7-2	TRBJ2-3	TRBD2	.	TGTGCCAGCACCAGAGTGGGTAAGCGGGGAAGCACAGATACGCAGTATTTT	CASTRVGKRGSTDTQYF
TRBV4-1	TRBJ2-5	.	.	TGCGCCAGCAGATTGGGGGCAGGGCCCATCGGGGAGACCCAGTACTTC	CASRLGAGPIGETQYF
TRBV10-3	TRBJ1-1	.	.	TGTGCCATCCAAGCCACAGGGCAAGAGGACACTGAAGCTTTCTTT	CAIQATGQEDTEAFF
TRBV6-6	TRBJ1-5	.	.	TGTGCCAGCAGTTACAAGCCGGGAATGGGCAATCAGCCCCAGCATTTT	CASSYKPGMGNQPQHF
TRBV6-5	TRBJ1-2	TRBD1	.	TGTGCCAGCAGTTACTCGACAGGGGGGGACTATGGCTACACCTTC	CASSYSTGGDYGYTF
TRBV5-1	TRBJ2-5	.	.	TGCGCCAGCAGCTTGGAGCGAGGGCAAGAGACCCAGTACTTC	CASSLERGQETQYF
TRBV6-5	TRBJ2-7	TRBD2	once	TGTGCCAGCAGTCTGACTAGCGGGACCTACGAGCAGTACTTC	CASSLTSGTYEQYF
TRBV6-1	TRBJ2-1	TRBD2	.	TGTGCCAGCAGTGAAGATCCTAGCGGGGGGCTTTACAATGAGCAGTTCTTC	CASSEDPSGGLYNEQFF
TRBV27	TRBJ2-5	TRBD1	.	TGTGCCAGCAGGGACAGGGAAGAGACCCAGTACTTC	CASRDREETQYF
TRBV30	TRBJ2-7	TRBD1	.	TGTGCCTGGAGTGAAGGGACAGCCTACGAGCAGTACTTC	CAWSEGTAYEQYF
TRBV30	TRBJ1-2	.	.	TGTGCCTCCGAGGCTTTCCCTAAGACGAATGGCTACACCTTC	CASEAFPKTNGYTF
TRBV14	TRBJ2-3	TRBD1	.	TGTGCCAGCAGCGTCAACAGGGGCCGACAGTATTTT	CASSVNRGRQYF
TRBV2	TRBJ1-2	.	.	TGTGCCAGCAGTGAGGCAGGGTACAGCTATGGCTACACCTTC	CASSEAGYSYGYTF
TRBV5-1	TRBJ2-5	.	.	TGCGCCAGCAGCACCGGGGGGCGCCCAGCTGAGACCCAGTACTTC	CASSTGGRPAETQYF
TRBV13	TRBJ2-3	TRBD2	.	TGTGCCAGCAGCACTAGCGGGGGGGCCGACGTAGCTCAAGATACGCAGTATTTT	CASSTSGGADVAQDTQYF
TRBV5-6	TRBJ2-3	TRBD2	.	TGTGCCAGCAGCATACTAGCGGGTAGCACAGATACGCAGTATTTT	CASSILAGSTDTQYF
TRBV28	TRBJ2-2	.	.	TGTGCCAGCAGTTTAAGCGGGACCGGGGAGCTGTTTTTT	CASSLSGTGELFF
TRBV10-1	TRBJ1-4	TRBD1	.	TGCGCCAGCAGTACCGGACAGGGGACTAATGAAAAACTGTTTTTT	CASSTGQGTNEKLFF
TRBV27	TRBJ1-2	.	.	TGTGCCAGCATGGCAGGGCACTATGGCTACACCTTC	CASMAGHYGYTF
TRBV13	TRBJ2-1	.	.	TGTGCCAGCAGCTCCCCCAGGGGTTCCATTGAGCAGTTCTTC	CASSSPRGSIEQFF
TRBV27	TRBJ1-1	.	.	TGTGCCAGCAGTTACCGGGTGGGCACTGAAGCTTTCTTT	CASSYRVGTEAFF
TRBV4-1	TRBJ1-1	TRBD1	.	TGCGCCAGCAGCCACCCACAGGGGGCGCAAGAAGCTTTCTTT	CASSHPQGAQEAFF
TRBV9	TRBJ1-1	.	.	TGTGCCAGCAGCGTAGAGGGGGAGAACACTGAAGCTTTCTTT	CASSVEGENTEAFF
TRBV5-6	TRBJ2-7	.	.	TGTGCCAGCAGCTTTGGGCAGGTTGAGCAGTACTTC	CASSFGQVEQYF
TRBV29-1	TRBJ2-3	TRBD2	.	TGCAGCGCGGCCGGGACTAGCGGGAGTCTGGGAGATACGCAGTATTTT	CSAAGTSGSLGDTQYF
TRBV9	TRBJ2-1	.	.	TGTGCCAGCAGCCTTAGCGCGACCGAATCCTACAATGAGCAGTTCTTC	CASSLSATESYNEQFF
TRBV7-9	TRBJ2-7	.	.	TGTGCCAGCAGCCCCCCGGGCCAGGGCTACGAGCAGTACTTC	CASSPPGQGYEQYF
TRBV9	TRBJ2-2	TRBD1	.	TGTGCCAGCAGCCCGAGACAGGGGGCGACCGGGGAGCTGTTTTTT	CASSPRQGATGELFF